The clone carrying this T cell receptor beta chain was seen repeatedly, ten times or more. Its specificity is not known. CDR1 is SGHTA and CDR2 is FQGTGA in the germline V gene. This CDR3 is 18 amino acids long. V lost 1 base, J lost 4 bases, and 13 bases stayed unmatched. This entry is derived from a study of early T cells in non-severe SARS-CoV-2 infection. As for the study in general: Chains were not paired, and sequencing was done on bulk RNA from unsorted whole blood. The study's findings and limits: Anti-spike CD8 specificities were favored by VDJdb matching, whose results missed private and CD4 specificities.

Individual cDNA molecules received unique molecular identifiers during library preparation. TCRdb processed the 5' RACE reads anew with MiXCR; each CDR3 protein has one entry. Of 90,000 to 120,000 distinct CDR3 sequences detected, around 10% appear once; the ten largest clones hold approximately 7.3%. The specimen was whole blood. This clonotype originated in an adult who was a healthcare worker with PCR-confirmed SARS-CoV-2 infection or an uninfected control (not recorded which). This sequence joins TRBV7-3 and TRBJ1-5; 7 bases map to TRBD1. CDR3: CASSLRLTRGQGNQPQHF. For the CDR3, the DNA is TGTGCCAGCAGCTTAAGGCTGACTAGGGGGCAAGGGAATCAGCCCCAGCATTTT.